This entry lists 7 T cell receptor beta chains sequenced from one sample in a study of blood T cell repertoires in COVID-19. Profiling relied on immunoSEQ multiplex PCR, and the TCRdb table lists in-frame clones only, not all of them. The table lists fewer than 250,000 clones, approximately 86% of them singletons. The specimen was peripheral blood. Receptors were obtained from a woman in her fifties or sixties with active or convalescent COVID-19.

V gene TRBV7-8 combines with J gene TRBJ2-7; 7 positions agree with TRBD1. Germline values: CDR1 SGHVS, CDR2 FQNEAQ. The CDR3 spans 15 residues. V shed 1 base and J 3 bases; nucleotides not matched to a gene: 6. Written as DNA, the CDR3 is TGTGCCAGCAGCTTAGACCTTACAGGGGACTACGAGCAGTACTTC. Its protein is CASSLDLTGDYEQYF.

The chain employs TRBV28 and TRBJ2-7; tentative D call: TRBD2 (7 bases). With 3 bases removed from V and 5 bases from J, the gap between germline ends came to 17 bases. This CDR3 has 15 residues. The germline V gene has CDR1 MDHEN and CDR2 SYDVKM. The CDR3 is CASSLGGGLSNEQYV. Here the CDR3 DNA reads TGTGCCAGCAGTTTGGGGGGGGGCCTTAGTAACGAGCAGTACGTC.

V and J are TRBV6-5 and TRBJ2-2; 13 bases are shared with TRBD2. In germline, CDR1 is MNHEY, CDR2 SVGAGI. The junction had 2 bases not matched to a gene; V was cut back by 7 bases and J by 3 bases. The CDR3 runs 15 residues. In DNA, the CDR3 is TGTGCCAGCAAGACTAGCGGGAGGTACACCGGGGAGCTGTTTTTT. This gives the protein CASKTSGRYTGELFF.

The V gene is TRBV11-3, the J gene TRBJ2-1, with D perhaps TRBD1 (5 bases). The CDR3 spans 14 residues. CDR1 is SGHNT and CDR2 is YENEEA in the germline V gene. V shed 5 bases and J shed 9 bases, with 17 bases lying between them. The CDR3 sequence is CASSPTVGRGEQFF. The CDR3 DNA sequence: TGTGCCAGCAGCCCGACTGTCGGAAGGGGTGAGCAGTTCTTC.

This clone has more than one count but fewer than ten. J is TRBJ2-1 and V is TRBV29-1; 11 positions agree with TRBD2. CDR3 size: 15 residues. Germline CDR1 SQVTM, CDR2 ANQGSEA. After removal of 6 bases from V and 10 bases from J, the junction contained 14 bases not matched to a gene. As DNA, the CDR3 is TGCAGCGTGGATGGGACTAGCGGTTGGAGGGGCGAGCAGTTCTTC. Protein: CSVDGTSGWRGEQFF.

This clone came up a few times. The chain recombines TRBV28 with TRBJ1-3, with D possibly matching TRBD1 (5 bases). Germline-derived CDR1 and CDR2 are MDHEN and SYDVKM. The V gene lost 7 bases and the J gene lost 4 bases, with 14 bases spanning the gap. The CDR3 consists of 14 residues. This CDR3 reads CASTPPGNGNTIYF. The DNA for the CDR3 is TGTGCCAGCACCCCGCCAGGGAACGGAAACACCATATATTTT. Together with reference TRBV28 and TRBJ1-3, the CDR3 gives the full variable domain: DVKVTQSSRYLVKRTGEKVFLECVQDMDHENMFWYRQDPGLGLRLIYFSYDVKMKEKGDIPEGYSVSREKKERFSLILESASTNQTSMYLCASTPPGNGNTIYFGEGSWLTVV.

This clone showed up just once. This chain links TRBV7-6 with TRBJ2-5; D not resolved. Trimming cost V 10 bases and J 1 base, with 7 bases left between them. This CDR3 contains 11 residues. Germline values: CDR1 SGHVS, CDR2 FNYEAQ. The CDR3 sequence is CANQSQETQYF. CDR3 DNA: TGTGCCAACCAGTCCCAAGAGACCCAGTACTTC.